The entry that follows covers one TCR beta chain sequence. The target antigen is unknown. The germline V gene encodes CDR1 MNHEY and CDR2 SMNVEV (reference sequence). The CDR3 is 14 residues long. The ends were cut back, 4 bases at V and 4 bases at J, with 13 bases in the middle. Libraries for TCRalpha and TCRbeta carried sample barcodes and unique molecular identifiers via 5'RACE. TCRdb called the 5' RACE reads again in MiXCR, with one record for every CDR3 protein. The sample has about 400,000 distinct CDR3 sequences, about 25% seen once. This sample was included in a study of T-cell memory formation after mild COVID-19. Across the study: Largely donor-specific sequence clusters came from two donors.

Study outcomes and limitations: Shrinking CD4+ clones resided mostly in CM and EM, and CD8+ ones in EMRA. Day 15 to 85 contracting clones showed balanced CD4/CD8; later expanders leaned CD4+.

The chain joins TRBV27 to TRBJ1-2; D is ambiguous. The sequence came from an adult woman who had mild COVID-19 (a few samples of this study predate the infection). Cell type and time point are not known. The sequenced material came from PBMCs or a T cell subset sorted from them (not recorded which). This CDR3 reads CASSYGGNSYGYTF. The CDR3 region has the DNA TGTGCCAGCAGTTACGGAGGTAACAGCTATGGCTACACCTTC.